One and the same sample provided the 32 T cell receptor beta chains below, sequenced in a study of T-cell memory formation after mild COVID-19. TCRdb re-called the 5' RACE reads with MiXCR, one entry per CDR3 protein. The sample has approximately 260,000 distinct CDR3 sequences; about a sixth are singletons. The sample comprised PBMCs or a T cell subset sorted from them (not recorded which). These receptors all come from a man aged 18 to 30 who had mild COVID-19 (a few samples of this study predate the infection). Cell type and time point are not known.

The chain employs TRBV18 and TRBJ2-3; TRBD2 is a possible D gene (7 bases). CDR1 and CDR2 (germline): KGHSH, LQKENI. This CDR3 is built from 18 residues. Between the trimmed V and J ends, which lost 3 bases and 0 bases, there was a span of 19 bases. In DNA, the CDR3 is TGTGCCAGCTCACCTCTCGTGGGGGGGGCGACTAGCACAGATACGCAGTATTTT. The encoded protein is CASSPLVGGATSTDTQYF.

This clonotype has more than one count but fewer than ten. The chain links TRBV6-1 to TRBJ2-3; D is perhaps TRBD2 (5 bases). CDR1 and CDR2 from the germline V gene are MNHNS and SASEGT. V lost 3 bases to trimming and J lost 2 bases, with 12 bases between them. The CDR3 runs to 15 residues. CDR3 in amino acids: CASSERERSTDTQYF. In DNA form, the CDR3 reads TGTGCCAGCAGTGAGCGCGAGCGGTCCACAGATACGCAGTATTTT.

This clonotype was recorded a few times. CDR3 DNA sequence: TGTGCCAGCAGCCCGCTAGCGGACGACAATGAGCAGTTCTTC. Translated, it gives CASSPLADDNEQFF. The rearrangement links TRBV7-9 to TRBJ2-1, with 7 bases that match TRBD2. The CDR3 runs to 14 residues. Germline values: CDR1 SEHNR, CDR2 FQNEAQ (reference sequence). Losses at the gene ends were 5 bases for V and 5 bases for J; bases not matched to a gene: 6.

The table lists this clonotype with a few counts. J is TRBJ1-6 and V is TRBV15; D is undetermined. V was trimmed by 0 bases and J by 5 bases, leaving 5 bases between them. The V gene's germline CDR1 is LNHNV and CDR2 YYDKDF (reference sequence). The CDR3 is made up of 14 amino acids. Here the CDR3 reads CATSRETDNSPLHF. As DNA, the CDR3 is TGTGCCACCAGCAGAGAAACGGATAATTCACCCCTCCACTTT.

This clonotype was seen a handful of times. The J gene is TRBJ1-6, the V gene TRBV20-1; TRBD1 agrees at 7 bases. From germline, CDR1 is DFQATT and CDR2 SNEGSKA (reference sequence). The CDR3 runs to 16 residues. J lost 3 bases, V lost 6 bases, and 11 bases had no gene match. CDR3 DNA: TGCAGTGCACACCCCCGGGACAGCCTCTATAATTCACCCCTCCACTTT. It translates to CSAHPRDSLYNSPLHF.

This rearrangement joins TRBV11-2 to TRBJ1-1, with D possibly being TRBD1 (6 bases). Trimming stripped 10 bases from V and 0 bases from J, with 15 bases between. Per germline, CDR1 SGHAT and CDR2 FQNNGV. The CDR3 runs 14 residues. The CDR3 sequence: CATGAHVMNTEAFF. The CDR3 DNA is TGTGCCACAGGGGCCCACGTCATGAACACTGAAGCTTTCTTT.

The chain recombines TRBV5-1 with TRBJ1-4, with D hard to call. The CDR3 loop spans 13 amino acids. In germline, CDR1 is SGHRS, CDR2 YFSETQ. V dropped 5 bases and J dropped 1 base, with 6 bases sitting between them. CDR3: CASRKGTNEKLFF. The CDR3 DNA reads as TGCGCCAGCAGGAAGGGAACTAATGAAAAACTGTTTTTT.

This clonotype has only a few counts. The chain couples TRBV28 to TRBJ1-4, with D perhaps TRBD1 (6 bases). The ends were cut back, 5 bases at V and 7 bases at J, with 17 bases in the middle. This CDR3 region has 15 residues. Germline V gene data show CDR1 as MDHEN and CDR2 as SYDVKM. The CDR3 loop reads CASSRTGLGSEKLFF. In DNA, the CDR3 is TGTGCCAGCAGTCGCACAGGGCTGGGGAGTGAAAAACTGTTTTTT.

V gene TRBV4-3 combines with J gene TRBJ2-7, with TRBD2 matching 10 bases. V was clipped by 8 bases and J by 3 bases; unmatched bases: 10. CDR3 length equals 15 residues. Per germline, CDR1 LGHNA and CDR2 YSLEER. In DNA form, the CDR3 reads TGCGCCAGCCGCCGGGTAGCGGGGGGAAACTACGAGCAGTACTTC. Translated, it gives CASRRVAGGNYEQYF.

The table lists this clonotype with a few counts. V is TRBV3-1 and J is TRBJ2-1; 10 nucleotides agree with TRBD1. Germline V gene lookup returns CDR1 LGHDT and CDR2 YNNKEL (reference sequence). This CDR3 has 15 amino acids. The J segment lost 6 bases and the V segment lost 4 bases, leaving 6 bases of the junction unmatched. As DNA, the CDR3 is TGTGCCAGCAGCCCGTGGACAGGGGGGATCAATGAGCAGTTCTTC. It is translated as CASSPWTGGINEQFF.

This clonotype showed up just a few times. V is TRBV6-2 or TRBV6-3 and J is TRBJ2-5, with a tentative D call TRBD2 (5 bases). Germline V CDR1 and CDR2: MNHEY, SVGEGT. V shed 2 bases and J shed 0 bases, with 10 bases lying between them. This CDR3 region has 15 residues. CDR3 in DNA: TGTGCCAGCAGTTACAACGGGGTGTACCAAGAGACCCAGTACTTC. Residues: CASSYNGVYQETQYF.

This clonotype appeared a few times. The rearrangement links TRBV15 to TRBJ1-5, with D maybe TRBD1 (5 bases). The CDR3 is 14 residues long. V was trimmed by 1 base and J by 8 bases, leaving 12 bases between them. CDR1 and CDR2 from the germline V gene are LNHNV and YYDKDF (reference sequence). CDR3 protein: CATSRAHEGKPQHF. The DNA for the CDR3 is TGTGCCACCAGCAGAGCCCACGAGGGGAAGCCCCAGCATTTT. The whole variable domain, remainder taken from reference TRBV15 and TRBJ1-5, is DAMVIQNPRYQVTQFGKPVTLSCSQTLNHNVMYWYQQKSSQAPKLLFHYYDKDFNNEADTPDNFQSRRPNTSFCFLDIRSPGLGDTAMYLCATSRAHEGKPQHFGDGTRLSIL.

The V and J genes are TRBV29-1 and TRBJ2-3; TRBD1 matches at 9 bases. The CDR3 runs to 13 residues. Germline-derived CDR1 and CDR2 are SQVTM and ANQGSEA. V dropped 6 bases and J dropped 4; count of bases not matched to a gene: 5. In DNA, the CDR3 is TGCAGCGTCCCGGGACAGGGTGCAGATACGCAGTATTTT. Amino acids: CSVPGQGADTQYF.

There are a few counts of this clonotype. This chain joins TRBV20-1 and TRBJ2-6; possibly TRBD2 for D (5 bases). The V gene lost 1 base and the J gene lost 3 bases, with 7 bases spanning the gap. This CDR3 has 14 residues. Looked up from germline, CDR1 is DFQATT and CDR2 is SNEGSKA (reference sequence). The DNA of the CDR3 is TGCAGTGCTAGAGGGACTGGTGGGGCCAACGTCCTGACTTTC. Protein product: CSARGTGGANVLTF.

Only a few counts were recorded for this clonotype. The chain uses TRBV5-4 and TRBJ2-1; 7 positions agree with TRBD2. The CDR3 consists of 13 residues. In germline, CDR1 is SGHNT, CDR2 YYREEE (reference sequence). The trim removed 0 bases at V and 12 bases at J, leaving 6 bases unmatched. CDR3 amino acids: CASSLGSGAPQFF. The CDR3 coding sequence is TGTGCCAGCAGCTTGGGGAGCGGGGCCCCGCAGTTCTTC.

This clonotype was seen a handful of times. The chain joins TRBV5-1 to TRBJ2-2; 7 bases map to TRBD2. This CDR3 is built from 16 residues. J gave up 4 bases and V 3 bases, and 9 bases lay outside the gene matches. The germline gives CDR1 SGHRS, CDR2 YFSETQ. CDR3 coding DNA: TGCGCCAGCAGCTCCATGGGCGGGGGTAGCACCGGGGAGCTGTTTTTT. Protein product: CASSSMGGGSTGELFF.

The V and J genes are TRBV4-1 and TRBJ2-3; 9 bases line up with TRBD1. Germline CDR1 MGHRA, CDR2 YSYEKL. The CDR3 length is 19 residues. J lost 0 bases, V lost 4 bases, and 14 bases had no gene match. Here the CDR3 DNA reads TGCGCCAGCAGCCCCCGCGGCGGGACAGGGACGACTAGCACAGATACGCAGTATTTT. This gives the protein CASSPRGGTGTTSTDTQYF.

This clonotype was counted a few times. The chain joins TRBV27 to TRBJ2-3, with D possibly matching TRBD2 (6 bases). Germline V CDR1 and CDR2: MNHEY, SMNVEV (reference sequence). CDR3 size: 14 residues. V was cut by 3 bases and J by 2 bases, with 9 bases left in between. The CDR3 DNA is TGTGCCAGCAGTTTCCGGGAGCTCACAGATACGCAGTATTTT. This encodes CASSFRELTDTQYF.

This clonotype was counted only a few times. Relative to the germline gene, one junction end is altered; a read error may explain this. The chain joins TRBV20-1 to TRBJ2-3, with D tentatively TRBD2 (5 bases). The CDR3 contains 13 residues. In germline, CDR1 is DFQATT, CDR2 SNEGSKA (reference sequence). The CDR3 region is CSTRQTRTDTQYF. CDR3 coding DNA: TGCAGTACTAGGCAGACCCGCACAGATACGCAGTATTTT.

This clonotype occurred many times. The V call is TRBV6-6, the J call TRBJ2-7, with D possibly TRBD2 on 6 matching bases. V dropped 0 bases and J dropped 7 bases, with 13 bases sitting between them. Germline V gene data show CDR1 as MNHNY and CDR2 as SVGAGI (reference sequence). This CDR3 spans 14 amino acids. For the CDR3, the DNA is TGTGCCAGCAGTTACTCCTCGGGACTTTTGGAGCAGTACGTC. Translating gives CASSYSSGLLEQYV.

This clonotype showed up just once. In nucleotides, the CDR3 is TGTGCCAGCAGCCCCGTCCAGGGGACTGAAGCTTTCTTT. It encodes CASSPVQGTEAFF. The rearrangement links TRBV7-2 to TRBJ1-1; a possible D gene is TRBD1 (6 bases). V was trimmed by 5 bases and J by 5 bases, leaving 12 bases between them. Per the germline V gene, CDR1 is SGHTA and CDR2 is FQGNSA. This CDR3 region has 13 residues.

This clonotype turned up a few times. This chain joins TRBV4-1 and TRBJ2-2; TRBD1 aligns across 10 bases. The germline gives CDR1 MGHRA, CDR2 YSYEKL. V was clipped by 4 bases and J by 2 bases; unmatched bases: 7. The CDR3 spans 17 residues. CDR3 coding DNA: TGCGCCAGCAGCCTAGGACAGGGGGACCCTAACACCGGGGAGCTGTTTTTT. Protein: CASSLGQGDPNTGELFF.

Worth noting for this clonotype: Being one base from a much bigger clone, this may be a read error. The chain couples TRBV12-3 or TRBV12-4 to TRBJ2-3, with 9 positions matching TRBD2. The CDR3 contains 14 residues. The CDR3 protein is CASSPAGGTETQYF. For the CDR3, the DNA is TGTGCCAGCAGTCCAGCGGGGGGCACAGAGACGCAGTATTTT.

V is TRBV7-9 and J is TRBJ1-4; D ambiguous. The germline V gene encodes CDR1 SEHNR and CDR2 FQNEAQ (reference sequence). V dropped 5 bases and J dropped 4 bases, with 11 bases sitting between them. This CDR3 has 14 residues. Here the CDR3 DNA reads TGTGCCAGCAGCCCGGAAGGTCTTAATGAAAAACTGTTTTTT. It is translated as CASSPEGLNEKLFF.

CDR3 region: CAWSGPGNSPLHF. CDR3 DNA sequence: TGTGCCTGGAGTGGCCCAGGAAATTCACCCCTCCACTTT. The chain joins TRBV30 to TRBJ1-6; D is ambiguous. Germline V gene data show CDR1 as GTSNPN and CDR2 as SVGIG (reference sequence). CDR3 length: 13 amino acids. Trimming took off 1 base at V and 7 bases at J, with 8 bases between the two ends.

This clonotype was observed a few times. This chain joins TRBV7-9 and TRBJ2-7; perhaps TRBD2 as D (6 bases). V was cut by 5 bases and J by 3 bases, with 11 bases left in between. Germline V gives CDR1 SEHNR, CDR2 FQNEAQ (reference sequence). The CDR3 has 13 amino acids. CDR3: CASSPRDGYEQYV. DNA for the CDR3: TGTGCCAGCAGCCCGCGGGACGGCTACGAGCAGTACGTC.

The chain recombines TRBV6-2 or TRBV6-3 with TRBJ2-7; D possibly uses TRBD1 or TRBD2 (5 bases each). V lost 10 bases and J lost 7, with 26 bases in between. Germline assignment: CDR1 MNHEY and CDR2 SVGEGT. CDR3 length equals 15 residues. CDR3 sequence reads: CAITGPGTSGWEQYF. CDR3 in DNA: TGTGCCATCACAGGACCCGGGACCTCGGGGTGGGAGCAGTACTTC.

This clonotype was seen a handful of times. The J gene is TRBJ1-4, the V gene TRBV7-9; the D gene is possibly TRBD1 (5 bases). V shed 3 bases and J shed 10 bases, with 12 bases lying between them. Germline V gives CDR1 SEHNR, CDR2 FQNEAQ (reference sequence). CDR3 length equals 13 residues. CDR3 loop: CASSLGTEGKLFF. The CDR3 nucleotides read TGTGCCAGCAGCTTGGGGACTGAGGGAAAACTGTTTTTT.

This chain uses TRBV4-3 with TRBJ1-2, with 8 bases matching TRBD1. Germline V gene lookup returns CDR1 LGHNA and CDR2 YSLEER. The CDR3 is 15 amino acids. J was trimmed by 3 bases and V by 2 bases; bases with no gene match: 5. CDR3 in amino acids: CASSQSTGGDYGYTF. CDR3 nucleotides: TGCGCCAGCAGCCAATCAACAGGGGGGGACTATGGCTACACCTTC.

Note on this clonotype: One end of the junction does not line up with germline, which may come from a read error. CDR3 protein: CDSSQDHRQITF. DNA for the CDR3: TGCGACAGCAGCCAAGATCATAGACAGATAACCTTT. V is TRBV4-3 and J is TRBJ1-3; a weak D match, TRBD1 (5 bases). This CDR3 region has 12 residues. Germline V gives CDR1 LGHNA, CDR2 YSLEER.

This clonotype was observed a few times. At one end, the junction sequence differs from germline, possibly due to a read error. The CDR3 is CSARAGGYEQFF. The CDR3 DNA is TGCAGTGCAAGAGCGGGGGGCTATGAGCAGTTCTTC. V and J are TRBV20-1 and TRBJ2-1; 9 nucleotides align to TRBD2. Germline CDR1 is DFQATT and CDR2 is SNEGSKA (reference sequence). The CDR3 contains 12 residues.

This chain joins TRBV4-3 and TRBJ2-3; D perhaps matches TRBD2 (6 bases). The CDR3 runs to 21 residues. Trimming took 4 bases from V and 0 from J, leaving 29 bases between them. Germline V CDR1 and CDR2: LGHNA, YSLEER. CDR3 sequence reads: CASSRLRSRDPGGASTDTQYF. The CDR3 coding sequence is TGCGCCAGCAGCCGCCTCCGAAGCCGGGACCCAGGAGGGGCTAGCACAGATACGCAGTATTTT.